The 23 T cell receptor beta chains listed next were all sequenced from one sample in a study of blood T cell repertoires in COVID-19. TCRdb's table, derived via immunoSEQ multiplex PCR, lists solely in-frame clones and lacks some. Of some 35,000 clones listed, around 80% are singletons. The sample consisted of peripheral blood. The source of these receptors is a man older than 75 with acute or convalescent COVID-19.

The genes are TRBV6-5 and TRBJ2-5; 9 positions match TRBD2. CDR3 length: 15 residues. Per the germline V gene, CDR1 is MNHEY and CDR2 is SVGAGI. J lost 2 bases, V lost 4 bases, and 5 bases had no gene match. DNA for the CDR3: TGTGCCAGCAGTTCCTCGACTAGCGGACAAGAGACCCAGTACTTC. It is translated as CASSSSTSGQETQYF.

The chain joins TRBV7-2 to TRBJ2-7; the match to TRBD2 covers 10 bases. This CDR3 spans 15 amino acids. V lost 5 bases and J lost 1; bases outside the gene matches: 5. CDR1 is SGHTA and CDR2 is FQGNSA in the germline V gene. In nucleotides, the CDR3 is TGTGCCAGCAGCCCTAGCGGGAGACAATCCTACGAGCAGTACTTC. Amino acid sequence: CASSPSGRQSYEQYF. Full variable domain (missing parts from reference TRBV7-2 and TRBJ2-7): GAGVSQSPSNKVTEKGKDVELRCDPISGHTALYWYRQSLGQGLEFLIYFQGNSAPDKSGLPSDRFSAERTGGSVSTLTIQRTQQEDSAVYLCASSPSGRQSYEQYFGPGTRLTVT.

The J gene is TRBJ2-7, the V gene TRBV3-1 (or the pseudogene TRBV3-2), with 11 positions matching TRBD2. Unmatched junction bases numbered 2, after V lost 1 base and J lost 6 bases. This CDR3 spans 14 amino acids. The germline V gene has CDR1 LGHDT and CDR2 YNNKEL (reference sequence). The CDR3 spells CASSQGLAGLEQYF. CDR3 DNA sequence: TGTGCCAGCAGCCAAGGACTAGCGGGGCTCGAGCAGTACTTC.

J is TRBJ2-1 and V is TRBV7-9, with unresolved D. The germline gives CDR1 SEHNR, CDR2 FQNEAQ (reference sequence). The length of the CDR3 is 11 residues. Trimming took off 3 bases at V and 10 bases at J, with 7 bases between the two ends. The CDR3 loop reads CASSFPVEQFF. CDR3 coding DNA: TGTGCCAGCAGCTTCCCGGTGGAGCAGTTCTTC. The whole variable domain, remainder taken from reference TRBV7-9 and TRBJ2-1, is DTGVSQNPRHKITKRGQNVTFRCDPISEHNRLYWYRQTLGQGPEFLTYFQNEAQLEKSRLLSDRFSAERPKGSFSTLEIQRTEQGDSAMYLCASSFPVEQFFGPGTRLTVL.

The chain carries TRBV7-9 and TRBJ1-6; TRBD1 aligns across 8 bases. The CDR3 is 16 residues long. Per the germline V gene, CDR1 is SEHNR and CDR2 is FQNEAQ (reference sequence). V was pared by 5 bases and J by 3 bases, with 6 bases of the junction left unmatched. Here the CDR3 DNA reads TGTGCCAGCAGCCGAGGACAGGGTTTCTATAATTCACCCCTCCACTTT. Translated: CASSRGQGFYNSPLHF.

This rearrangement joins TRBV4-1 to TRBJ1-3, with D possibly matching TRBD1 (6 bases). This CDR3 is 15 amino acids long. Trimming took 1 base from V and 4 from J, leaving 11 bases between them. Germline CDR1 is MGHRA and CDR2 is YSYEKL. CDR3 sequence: CASSQVFGTGNTIYF. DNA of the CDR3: TGCGCCAGCAGCCAAGTCTTCGGGACAGGAAACACCATATATTTT.

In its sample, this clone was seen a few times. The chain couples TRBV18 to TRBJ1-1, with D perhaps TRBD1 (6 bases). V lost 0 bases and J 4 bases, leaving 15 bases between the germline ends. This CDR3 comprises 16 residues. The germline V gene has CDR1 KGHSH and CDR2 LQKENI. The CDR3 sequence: CASSPPSTGIATEAFF. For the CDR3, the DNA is TGTGCCAGCTCACCACCGTCCACAGGGATTGCCACTGAAGCTTTCTTT.

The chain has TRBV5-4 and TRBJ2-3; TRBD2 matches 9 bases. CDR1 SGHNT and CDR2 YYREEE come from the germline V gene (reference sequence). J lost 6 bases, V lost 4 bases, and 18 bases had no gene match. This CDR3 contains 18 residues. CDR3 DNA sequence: TGTGCCAGCAGCACGGAGGGCTTAGCGGGAGTTTCGGAGGATACGCAGTATTTT. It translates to CASSTEGLAGVSEDTQYF.

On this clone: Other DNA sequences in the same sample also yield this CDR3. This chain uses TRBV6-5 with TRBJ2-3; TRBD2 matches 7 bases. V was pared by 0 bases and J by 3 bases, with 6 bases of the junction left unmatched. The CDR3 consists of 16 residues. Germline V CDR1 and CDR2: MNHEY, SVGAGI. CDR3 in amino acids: CASSYSAGGFTDTQYF. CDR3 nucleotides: TGTGCCAGCAGTTACTCTGCCGGGGGGTTTACAGATACGCAGTATTTT.

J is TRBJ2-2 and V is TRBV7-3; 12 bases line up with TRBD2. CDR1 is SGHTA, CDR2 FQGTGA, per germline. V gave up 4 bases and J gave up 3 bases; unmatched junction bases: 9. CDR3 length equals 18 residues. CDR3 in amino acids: CASSSLLAGGLHTGELFF. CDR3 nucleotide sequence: TGTGCCAGCAGCTCCCTCCTAGCGGGAGGGCTCCACACCGGGGAGCTGTTTTTT.

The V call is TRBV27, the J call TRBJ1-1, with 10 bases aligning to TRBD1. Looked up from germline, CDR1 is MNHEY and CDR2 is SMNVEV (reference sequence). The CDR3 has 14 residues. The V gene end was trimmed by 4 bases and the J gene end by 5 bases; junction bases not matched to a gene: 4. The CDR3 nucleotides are TGTGCCAGCAGTTCCGGGACAGGGGTTACTGAAGCTTTCTTT. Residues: CASSSGTGVTEAFF.

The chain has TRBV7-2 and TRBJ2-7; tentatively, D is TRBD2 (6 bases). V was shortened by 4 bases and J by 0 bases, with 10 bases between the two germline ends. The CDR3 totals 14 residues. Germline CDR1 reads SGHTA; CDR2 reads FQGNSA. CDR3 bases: TGTGCCAGCAGCTCGGGACTGCTCTCCTACGAGCAGTACTTC. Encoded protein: CASSSGLLSYEQYF. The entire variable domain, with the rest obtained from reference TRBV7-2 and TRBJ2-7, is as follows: GAGVSQSPSNKVTEKGKDVELRCDPISGHTALYWYRQSLGQGLEFLIYFQGNSAPDKSGLPSDRFSAERTGGSVSTLTIQRTQQEDSAVYLCASSSGLLSYEQYFGPGTRLTVT.

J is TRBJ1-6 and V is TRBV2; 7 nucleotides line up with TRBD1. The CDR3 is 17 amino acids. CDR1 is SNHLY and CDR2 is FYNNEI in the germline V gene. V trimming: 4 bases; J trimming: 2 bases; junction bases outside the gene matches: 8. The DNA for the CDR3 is TGTGCCAGCAGTGCCGGACAGGCGAGGACCTATAATTCACCCCTCCACTTT. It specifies CASSAGQARTYNSPLHF.

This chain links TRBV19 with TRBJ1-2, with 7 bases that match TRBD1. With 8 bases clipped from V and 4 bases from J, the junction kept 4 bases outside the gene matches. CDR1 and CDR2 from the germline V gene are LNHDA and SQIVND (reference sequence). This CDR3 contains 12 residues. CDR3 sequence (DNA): TGTGCCAGTCGACAGGGTTTCTATGGCTACACCTTC. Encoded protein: CASRQGFYGYTF.

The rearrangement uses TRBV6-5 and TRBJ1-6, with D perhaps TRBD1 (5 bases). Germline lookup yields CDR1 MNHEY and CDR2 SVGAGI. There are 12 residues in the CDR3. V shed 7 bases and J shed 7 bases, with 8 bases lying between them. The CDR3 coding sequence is TGTGCCAGCACTCAGGGAAATTCACCCCTCCACTTT. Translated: CASTQGNSPLHF.

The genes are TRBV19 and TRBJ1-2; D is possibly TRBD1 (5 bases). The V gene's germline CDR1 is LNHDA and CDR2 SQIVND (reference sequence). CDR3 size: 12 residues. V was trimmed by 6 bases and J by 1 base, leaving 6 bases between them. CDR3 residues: CASRTDNYGYTF. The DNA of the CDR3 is TGTGCCAGTAGGACAGATAACTATGGCTACACCTTC.

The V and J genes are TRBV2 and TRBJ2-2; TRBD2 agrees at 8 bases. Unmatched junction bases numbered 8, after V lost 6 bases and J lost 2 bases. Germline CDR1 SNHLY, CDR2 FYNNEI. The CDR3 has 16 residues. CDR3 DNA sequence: TGTGCCAGCAGCGCGAACGGGGGGGTTAACACCGGGGAGCTGTTTTTT. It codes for CASSANGGVNTGELFF.

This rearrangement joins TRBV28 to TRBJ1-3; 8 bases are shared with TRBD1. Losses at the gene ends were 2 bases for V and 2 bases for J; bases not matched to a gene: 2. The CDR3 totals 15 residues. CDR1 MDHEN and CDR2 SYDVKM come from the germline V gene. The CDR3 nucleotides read TGTGCCAGCAGTTTACAGGGGGCAACTGGAAACACCATATATTTT. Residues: CASSLQGATGNTIYF.

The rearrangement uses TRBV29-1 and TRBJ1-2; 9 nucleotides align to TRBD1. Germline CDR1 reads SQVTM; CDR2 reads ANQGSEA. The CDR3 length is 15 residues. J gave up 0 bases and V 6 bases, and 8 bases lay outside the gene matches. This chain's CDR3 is CSVWDREEANYGYTF. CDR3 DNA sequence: TGCAGCGTCTGGGACAGGGAGGAAGCTAACTATGGCTACACCTTC.

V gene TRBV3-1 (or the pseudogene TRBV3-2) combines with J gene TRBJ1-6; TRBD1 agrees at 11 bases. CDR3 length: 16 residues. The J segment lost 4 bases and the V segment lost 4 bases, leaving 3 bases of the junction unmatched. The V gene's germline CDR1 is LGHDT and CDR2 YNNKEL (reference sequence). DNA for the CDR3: TGTGCCAGCAGCCTAGGGACAGGGGGATATAATTCACCCCTCCACTTT. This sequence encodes CASSLGTGGYNSPLHF.

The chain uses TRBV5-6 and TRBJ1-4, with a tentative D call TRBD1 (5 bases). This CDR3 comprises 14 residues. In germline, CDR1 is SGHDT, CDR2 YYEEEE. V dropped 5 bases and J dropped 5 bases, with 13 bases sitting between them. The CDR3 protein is CASRKNRLNEKLFF. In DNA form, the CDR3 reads TGTGCCAGCAGGAAGAACAGGTTAAATGAAAAACTGTTTTTT.

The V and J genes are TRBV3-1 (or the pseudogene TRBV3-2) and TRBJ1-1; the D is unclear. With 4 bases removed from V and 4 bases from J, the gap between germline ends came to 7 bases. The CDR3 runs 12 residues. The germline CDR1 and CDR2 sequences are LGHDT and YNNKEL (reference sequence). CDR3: CASSRSRTEAFF. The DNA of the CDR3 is TGTGCCAGCAGCCGGTCGCGCACTGAAGCTTTCTTT.

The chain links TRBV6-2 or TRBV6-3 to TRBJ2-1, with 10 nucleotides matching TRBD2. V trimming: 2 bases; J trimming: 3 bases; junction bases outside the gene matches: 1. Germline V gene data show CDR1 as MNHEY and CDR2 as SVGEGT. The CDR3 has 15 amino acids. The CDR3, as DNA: TGTGCCAGCAGTTACGGGACTAGCGTCTACAATGAGCAGTTCTTC. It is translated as CASSYGTSVYNEQFF.